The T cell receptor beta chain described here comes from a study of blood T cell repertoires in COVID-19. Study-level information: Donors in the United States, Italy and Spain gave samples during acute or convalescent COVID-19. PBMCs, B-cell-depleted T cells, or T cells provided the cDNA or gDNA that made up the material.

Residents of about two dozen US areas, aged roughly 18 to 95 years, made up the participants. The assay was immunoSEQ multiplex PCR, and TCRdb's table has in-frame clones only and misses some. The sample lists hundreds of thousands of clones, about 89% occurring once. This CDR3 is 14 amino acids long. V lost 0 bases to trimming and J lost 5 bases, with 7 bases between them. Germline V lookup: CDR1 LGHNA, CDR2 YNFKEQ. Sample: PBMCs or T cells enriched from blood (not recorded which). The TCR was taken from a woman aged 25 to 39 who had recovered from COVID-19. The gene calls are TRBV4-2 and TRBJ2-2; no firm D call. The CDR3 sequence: CASSQDVQTGELFF. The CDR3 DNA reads TGTGCCAGCAGCCAAGATGTACAGACCGGGGAGCTGTTTTTT.